These 8 T cell receptor beta chains were all obtained from the same sample, sequenced in a study of blood T cell repertoires in COVID-19. Repertoires were generated with immunoSEQ multiplex PCR, while TCRdb's copy carries only in-frame clones and drops some. The data hold approximately 75,000 clones, with approximately 91% observed a single time. The sequenced sample was peripheral blood. The receptors were gathered from a man in his fifties or sixties with acute or convalescent COVID-19.

The J gene is TRBJ2-7, the V gene TRBV6-5; D is possibly TRBD2 (6 bases). V lost 5 bases and J lost 4, with 15 bases in between. The CDR3 has 14 residues. Germline assignment: CDR1 MNHEY and CDR2 SVGAGI. In nucleotides, the CDR3 is TGTGCCAGCAGTCGGGACTCCCTGTCATACGAGCAGTACTTC. Its translation: CASSRDSLSYEQYF.

The chain is built from TRBV6-5 and TRBJ1-6, with D maybe TRBD1 (5 bases). CDR3 length equals 14 residues. Looked up from germline, CDR1 is MNHEY and CDR2 is SVGAGI. The V gene lost 7 bases and the J gene lost 5 bases, with 12 bases spanning the gap. The CDR3 nucleotides read TGTGCCAGCACTTCGGCAGGGAATAATTCACCCCTCCACTTT. Amino acid sequence: CASTSAGNNSPLHF.

V gene TRBV6-1 combines with J gene TRBJ1-5; D is unclear. Germline lookup yields CDR1 MNHNS and CDR2 SASEGT. The CDR3 contains 16 residues. V was trimmed by 2 bases and J by 2 bases, leaving 13 bases between them. Here the CDR3 DNA reads TGTGCCAGCAGTGAACTCGCTAAGGGAGGCAATCAGCCCCAGCATTTT. It specifies CASSELAKGGNQPQHF.

This clone was counted a single time. This chain links TRBV7-9 with TRBJ2-6, with D uncertain. The CDR3 is 15 residues long. Germline V gene sequence: CDR1 SEHNR, CDR2 FQNEAQ (reference sequence). Trimming pared 5 bases from V and 0 bases from J, leaving 8 bases between. The CDR3 is CASSPTNSGANVLTF. In DNA, the CDR3 is TGTGCCAGCAGCCCAACTAACTCTGGGGCCAACGTCCTGACTTTC.

The gene calls are TRBV4-2 and TRBJ1-4; D gene unclear. V dropped 1 base and J dropped 2 bases, with 11 bases sitting between them. This CDR3 region has 16 residues. CDR1 and CDR2 from the germline V gene are LGHNA and YNFKEQ. The CDR3 coding sequence is TGTGCCAGCAGCCAAGCCCCGATAGCGACTAATGAAAAACTGTTTTTT. It translates to CASSQAPIATNEKLFF.

J is TRBJ2-5 and V is TRBV19; TRBD1 agrees at 8 bases. V lost 4 bases to trimming and J lost 2 bases; unmatched junction nucleotides: 6. CDR3 length equals 15 residues. Per the germline V gene, CDR1 is LNHDA and CDR2 is SQIVND (reference sequence). The CDR3 sequence: CASSRQGARQETQYF. CDR3 DNA sequence: TGTGCCAGTAGTAGGCAGGGGGCTCGTCAAGAGACCCAGTACTTC.

This clone was counted once. J is TRBJ2-7 and V is TRBV3-1 (or the pseudogene TRBV3-2); no clear D. The CDR3 is made up of 12 amino acids. CDR1 and CDR2 from the germline V gene are LGHDT and YNNKEL (reference sequence). Between the trimmed V and J ends, which lost 3 bases and 0 bases, there was a span of 3 bases. CDR3 DNA sequence: TGTGCCAGCAGCCAGAGCTCCTACGAGCAGTACTTC. It is translated as CASSQSSYEQYF.

The chain carries TRBV28 and TRBJ2-2, with 11 nucleotides matching TRBD1. The V segment lost 6 bases and the J segment 6 bases; nucleotides outside the gene matches: 9. The CDR3 contains 16 residues. Germline lookup yields CDR1 MDHEN and CDR2 SYDVKM. CDR3 loop: CASSYAPGQGAGELFF. The CDR3 nucleotides are TGTGCCAGCAGCTACGCCCCGGGACAGGGGGCCGGGGAGCTGTTTTTT.